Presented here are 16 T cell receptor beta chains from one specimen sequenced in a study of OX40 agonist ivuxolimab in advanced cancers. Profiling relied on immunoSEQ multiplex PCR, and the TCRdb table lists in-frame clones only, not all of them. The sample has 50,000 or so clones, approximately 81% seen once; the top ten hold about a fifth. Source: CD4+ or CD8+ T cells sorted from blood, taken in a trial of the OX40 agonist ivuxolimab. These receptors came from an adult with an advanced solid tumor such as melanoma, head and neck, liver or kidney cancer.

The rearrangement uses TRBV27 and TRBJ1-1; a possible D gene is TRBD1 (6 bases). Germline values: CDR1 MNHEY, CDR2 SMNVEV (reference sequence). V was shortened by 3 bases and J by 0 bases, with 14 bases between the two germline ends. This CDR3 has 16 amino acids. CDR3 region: CASSLNGRDMNTEAFF. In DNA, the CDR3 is TGTGCCAGCAGTTTGAATGGGCGGGACATGAACACTGAAGCTTTCTTT.

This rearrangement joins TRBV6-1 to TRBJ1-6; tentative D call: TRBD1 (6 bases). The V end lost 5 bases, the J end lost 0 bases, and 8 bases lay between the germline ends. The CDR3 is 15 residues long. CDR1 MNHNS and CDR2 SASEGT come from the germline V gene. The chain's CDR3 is CASSSDSSYNSPLHF. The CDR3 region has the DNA TGTGCCAGCAGTTCGGACAGCTCCTATAATTCACCCCTCCACTTT.

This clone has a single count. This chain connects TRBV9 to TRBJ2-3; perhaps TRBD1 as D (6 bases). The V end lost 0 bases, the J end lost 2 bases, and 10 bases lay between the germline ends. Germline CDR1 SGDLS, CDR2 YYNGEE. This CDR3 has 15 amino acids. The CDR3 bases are TGTGCCAGCAGCGTAGCAGGGGCCGTCACAGATACGCAGTATTTT. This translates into CASSVAGAVTDTQYF.

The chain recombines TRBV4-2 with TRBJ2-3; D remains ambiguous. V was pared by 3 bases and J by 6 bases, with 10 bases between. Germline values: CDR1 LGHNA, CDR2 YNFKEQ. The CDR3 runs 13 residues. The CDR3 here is CASSQESPDTQYF. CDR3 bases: TGTGCCAGCAGCCAGGAGAGCCCCGATACGCAGTATTTT.

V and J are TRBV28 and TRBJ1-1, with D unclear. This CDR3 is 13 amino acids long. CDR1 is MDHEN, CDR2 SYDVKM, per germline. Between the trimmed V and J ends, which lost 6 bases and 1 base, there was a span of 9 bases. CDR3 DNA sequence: TGTGCCAGCAGACATAAGGGGAACACTGAAGCTTTCTTT. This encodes CASRHKGNTEAFF.

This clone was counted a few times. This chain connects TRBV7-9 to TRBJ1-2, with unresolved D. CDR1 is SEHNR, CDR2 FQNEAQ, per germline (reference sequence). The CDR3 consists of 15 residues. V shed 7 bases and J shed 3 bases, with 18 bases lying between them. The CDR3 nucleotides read TGTGCCAGCACCTCTGGTGGTGGCGGGTACTATGGCTACACCTTC. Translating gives CASTSGGGGYYGYTF.

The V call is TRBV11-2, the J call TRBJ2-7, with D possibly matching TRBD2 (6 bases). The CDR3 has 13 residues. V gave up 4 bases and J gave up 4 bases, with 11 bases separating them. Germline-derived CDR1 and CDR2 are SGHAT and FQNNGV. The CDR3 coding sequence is TGTGCCAGCAGCTCGGGACTCCCGTACGAGCAGTACTTC. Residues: CASSSGLPYEQYF.

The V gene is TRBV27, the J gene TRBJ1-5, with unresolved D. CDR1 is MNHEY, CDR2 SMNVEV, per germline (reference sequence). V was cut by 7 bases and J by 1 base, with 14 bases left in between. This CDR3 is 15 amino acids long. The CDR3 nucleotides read TGTGCCAGCAAAGTAGGCCTCGGGAGCAATCAGCCCCAGCATTTT. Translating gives CASKVGLGSNQPQHF.

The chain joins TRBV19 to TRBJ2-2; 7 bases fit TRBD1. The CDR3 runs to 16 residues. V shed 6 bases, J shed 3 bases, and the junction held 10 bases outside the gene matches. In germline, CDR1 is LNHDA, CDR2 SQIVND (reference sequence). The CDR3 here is CASRARAGGYTGELFF. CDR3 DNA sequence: TGTGCCAGTAGGGCCCGGGCAGGGGGATACACCGGGGAGCTGTTTTTT.

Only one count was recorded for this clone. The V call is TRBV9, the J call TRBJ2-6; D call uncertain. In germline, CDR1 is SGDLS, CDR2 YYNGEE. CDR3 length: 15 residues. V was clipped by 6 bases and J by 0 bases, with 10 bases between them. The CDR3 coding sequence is TGTGCCAGCACAAACACTTTCTCTGGGGCCAACGTCCTGACTTTC. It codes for CASTNTFSGANVLTF.

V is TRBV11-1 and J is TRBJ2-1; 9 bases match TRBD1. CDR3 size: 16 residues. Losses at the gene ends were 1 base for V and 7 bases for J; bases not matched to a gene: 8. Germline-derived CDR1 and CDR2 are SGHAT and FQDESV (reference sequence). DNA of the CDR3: TGTGCCAGCAGCTTAGTTACAGGGGGCTTAGGGAATGAGCAGTTCTTC. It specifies CASSLVTGGLGNEQFF.

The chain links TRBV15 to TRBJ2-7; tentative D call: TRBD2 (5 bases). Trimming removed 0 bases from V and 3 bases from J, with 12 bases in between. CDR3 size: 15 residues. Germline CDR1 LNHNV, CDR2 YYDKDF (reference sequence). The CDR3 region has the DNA TGTGCCACCAGCAGAGACGAGGGTTCCATCTACGAGCAGTACGTC. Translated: CATSRDEGSIYEQYV.

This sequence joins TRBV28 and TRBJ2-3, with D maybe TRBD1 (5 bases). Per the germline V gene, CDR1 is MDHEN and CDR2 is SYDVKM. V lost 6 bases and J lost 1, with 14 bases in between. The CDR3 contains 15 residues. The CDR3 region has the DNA TGTGCCAGCAGCCCCGATGGGGCGGGCACAGATACGCAGTATTTT. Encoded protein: CASSPDGAGTDTQYF. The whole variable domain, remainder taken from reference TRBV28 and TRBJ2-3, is DVKVTQSSRYLVKRTGEKVFLECVQDMDHENMFWYRQDPGLGLRLIYFSYDVKMKEKGDIPEGYSVSREKKERFSLILESASTNQTSMYLCASSPDGAGTDTQYFGPGTRLTVL.

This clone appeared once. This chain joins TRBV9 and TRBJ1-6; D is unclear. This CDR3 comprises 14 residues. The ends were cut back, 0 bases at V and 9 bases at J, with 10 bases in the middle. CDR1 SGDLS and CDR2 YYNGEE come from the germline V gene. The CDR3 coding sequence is TGTGCCAGCAGCGTAGTGGTGATGGCTTCACCCCTCCACTTT. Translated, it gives CASSVVVMASPLHF.

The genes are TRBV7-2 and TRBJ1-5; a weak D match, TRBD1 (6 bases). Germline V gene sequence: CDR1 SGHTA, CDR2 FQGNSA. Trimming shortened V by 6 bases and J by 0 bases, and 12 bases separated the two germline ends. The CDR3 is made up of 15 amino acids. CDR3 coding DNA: TGTGCCAGCAGTGGTGACAGGCTTAGCAATCAGCCCCAGCATTTT. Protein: CASSGDRLSNQPQHF.

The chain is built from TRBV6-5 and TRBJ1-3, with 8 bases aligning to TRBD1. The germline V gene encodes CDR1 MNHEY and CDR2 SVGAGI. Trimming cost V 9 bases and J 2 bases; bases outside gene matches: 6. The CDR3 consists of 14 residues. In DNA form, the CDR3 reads TGTGCCAGTCAAACAGGGGGACCTGGAAACACCATATATTTT. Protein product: CASQTGGPGNTIYF.